This T cell receptor beta chain is drawn from a study of blood T cell repertoires in COVID-19. The wider study: From T cells, B-cell-depleted T cells, or PBMCs came the material, which was cDNA or gDNA.

The CDR3 is 14 amino acids. Germline assignment: CDR1 MGHRA and CDR2 YSYEKL. The ends lost 5 bases at V and 7 bases at J; junction bases unmatched: 4. Source study methods: Amplification of reference gene primers provided the estimated nucleated cell counts. The data were produced by immunoSEQ multiplex PCR, yet TCRdb's version contains in-frame clones alone and is incomplete. That table furnishes V, J and clone size, whereas the DNA furnished D and trimming. Here the sample spans some 350,000 clones, approximately 92% being singletons. Sequenced material: PBMCs or T cells enriched from blood (not recorded which). The clonotype originates from a man aged 18 to 30 who had recovered from COVID-19. This chain connects TRBV4-1 to TRBJ2-1; 11 nucleotides align to TRBD1. The CDR3 DNA sequence: TGCGCCAGCAGCTACGGACAGGGGGCGAATGAGCAGTTCTTC. The encoded protein is CASSYGQGANEQFF.